One TCR beta chain is described in this entry. The data are from a study of T cells in Graves' hyperthyroidism and ophthalmopathy. For the study at large: Pretreatment peripheral blood was obtained at initial diagnosis.

The TCR beta CDR3 regions underwent amplification using RNA transcripts as the source. Primed by the HTBI set, a first-round RT-PCR was run on the TCR CDR3. Each CDR3 protein is one row after TCRdb ran MiXCR on the multiplex PCR reads. Here the sample spans 550,000 to 650,000 distinct CDR3 sequences, around 14% being singletons. Each patient was aged 18 to 65 and had newly diagnosed hyperthyroidism of under 2 months' duration. Uncontrolled infection, other autoimmune disease, pregnancy or lactation excluded patients. The blood sample dates from first hyperthyroidism diagnosis, preceding any ophthalmopathy symptoms. This clonotype was obtained from a woman aged 30 to 39 with Graves' hyperthyroidism that later progressed to Graves' ophthalmopathy. The specimen sequenced was blood.

The CDR3 DNA reads TGCAGTGCTAGGGCGGACCAGGGGGCCGAAAAACTGTTTTTT. Amino acid sequence: CSARADQGAEKLFF. This chain connects TRBV20-1 to TRBJ1-4; 8 bases are shared with TRBD1. The CDR3 consists of 14 residues. Germline CDR1 and CDR2: DFQATT and SNEGSKA (reference sequence). The trim removed 3 bases at V and 8 bases at J, leaving 8 bases unmatched.